The 5 T cell receptor beta chains in this list originate from one sample, sequenced in a study of cytomegalovirus exposure and HLA in healthy donors. Researchers ran the PCR with 60 Vbeta and 13 Jbeta primers. TCRdb keeps only in-frame clones here, not all; method: immunoSEQ multiplex PCR. The repertoire holds under 200,000 clones, with around 79% as singletons. The sequenced sample consisted of PBMCs. These receptors were taken from a female donor in good health and CMV-seronegative.

This clone was picked up a small number of times. The gene calls are TRBV5-1 and TRBJ2-5; weak D call: TRBD1 (5 bases). Trimming took off 0 bases at V and 1 base at J, with 7 bases between the two ends. This CDR3 has 14 residues. CDR1 is SGHRS, CDR2 YFSETQ, per germline. CDR3 coding DNA: TGCGCCAGCAGCTTGGGACAGCTCCAAGAGACCCAGTACTTC. Its translation is CASSLGQLQETQYF. Complete variable domain (other parts from reference TRBV5-1 and TRBJ2-5): KAGVTQTPRYLIKTRGQQVTLSCSPISGHRSVSWYQQTPGQGLQFLFEYFSETQRNKGNFPGRFSGRQFSNSRSEMNVSTLELGDSALYLCASSLGQLQETQYFGPGTRLLVL.

The chain joins TRBV6-1 to TRBJ2-7; 10 nucleotides line up with TRBD2. This CDR3 region has 15 residues. The germline CDR1 and CDR2 sequences are MNHNS and SASEGT. With 6 bases clipped from V and 5 bases from J, the junction kept 10 bases outside the gene matches. CDR3 loop: CASSGTSGGAHEQYF. DNA of the CDR3: TGTGCCAGCAGCGGAACCAGCGGGGGGGCCCACGAGCAGTACTTC.

This chain connects TRBV5-1 to TRBJ1-5, with D tentatively TRBD1 (6 bases). V was cut by 4 bases and J by 1 base, with 12 bases left in between. CDR3 length equals 15 residues. The germline gives CDR1 SGHRS, CDR2 YFSETQ. The CDR3 loop is CASSMEGTSNQPQHF. Written as DNA, the CDR3 is TGCGCCAGCAGCATGGAAGGGACAAGCAATCAGCCCCAGCATTTT.

V and J are TRBV7-8 and TRBJ2-1; TRBD2 agrees at 7 bases. The V and J ends lost 0 bases and 7 bases, in that order; junction bases with no gene match: 9. The CDR3 totals 16 residues. The V gene's germline CDR1 is SGHVS and CDR2 FQNEAQ. The CDR3 loop is CASSLALSGAQNEQFF. CDR3 nucleotides: TGTGCCAGCAGCTTAGCGCTCAGCGGGGCGCAAAATGAGCAGTTCTTC.

This clone was observed a handful of times. V and J are TRBV9 and TRBJ1-5; 11 bases line up with TRBD1. CDR1 SGDLS and CDR2 YYNGEE come from the germline V gene. The CDR3 runs 15 residues. V was clipped by 3 bases and J by 7 bases; unmatched bases: 6. CDR3 residues: CASSAGQGALQPQHF. CDR3 nucleotides: TGTGCCAGCAGCGCCGGACAGGGGGCATTACAGCCCCAGCATTTT.